Below are 4 T cell receptor beta chains sequenced from a single sample in a study of blood T cell repertoires in COVID-19. Clones were sequenced by immunoSEQ multiplex PCR, and TCRdb holds only the in-frame ones, with some missing. Here the sample spans approximately 300,000 clones, 80% to 85% being singletons. Sequenced input: peripheral blood. Source of these receptors: an older person with COVID-19, enrolled during active disease.

Details on this clone: Without the conserved terminal phenylalanine or tryptophan, this CDR3 likely stems from a read error. J is TRBJ1-2 and V is TRBV19; the match to TRBD1 covers 7 bases. The V segment lost 1 base and the J segment 4 bases; nucleotides outside the gene matches: 3. This CDR3 has 14 residues. Germline CDR1 is LNHDA and CDR2 is SQIVND (reference sequence). The CDR3 DNA reads TGTGCCAGTAGTATAGGGACAGGATCCTATGGCTACACCCTC. Amino acids: CASSIGTGSYGYTL.

The chain couples TRBV7-7 to TRBJ2-1, with TRBD1 as a possible D gene (5 bases). The ends were cut back, 1 base at V and 0 bases at J, with 10 bases in the middle. CDR1 and CDR2 (germline): SSHAT, FNYEAQ (reference sequence). The CDR3 length is 16 residues. The CDR3: CASSLGQPSSYNEQFF. CDR3 DNA: TGTGCCAGCAGCTTAGGACAGCCGAGCTCCTACAATGAGCAGTTCTTC.

This clone was recorded only once. The J gene is TRBJ1-2, the V gene TRBV27, with D perhaps TRBD1 (5 bases). The germline V gene has CDR1 MNHEY and CDR2 SMNVEV (reference sequence). The CDR3 has 13 residues. Trimming shortened V by 2 bases and J by 5 bases, and 9 bases separated the two germline ends. CDR3 sequence: CASSLGAVYGYTF. The CDR3, as DNA: TGTGCCAGCAGTTTAGGGGCGGTGTATGGCTACACCTTC.

A few counts support this clone. This sequence joins TRBV7-2 and TRBJ2-7, with TRBD1 matching 8 bases. Germline V lookup: CDR1 SGHTA, CDR2 FQGNSA. V shed 5 bases and J 6 bases; nucleotides not matched to a gene: 12. This CDR3 contains 15 residues. The CDR3 reads CASSLSTGQVREQYF. CDR3 DNA sequence: TGTGCCAGCAGCCTATCCACGGGACAGGTGCGCGAGCAGTACTTC.